The entry that follows covers one T cell receptor beta chain sequence. The entry originates in a study of PD-L1 blockade in urothelial cancer. Study overall: Treatment start was followed by blood analysis at 3 weeks (second dose) and again at 6 weeks.

Germline lookup yields CDR1 DFQATT and CDR2 SNEGSKA (reference sequence). The CDR3 loop spans 11 amino acids. J was trimmed by 9 bases and V by 6 bases; bases with no gene match: 7. TCR analog templates of synthetic origin were spiked into each PCR. Libraries were prepared by immunoSEQ multiplex PCR; TCRdb keeps only in-frame clonotypes and omits some of them. The data contain roughly 67,000 clones, approximately 86% of them singletons. The time point here: pretreatment peripheral blood. Here the sequenced sample was PBMCs, taken around atezolizumab (anti-PD-L1) treatment. The receptor was isolated from a man aged 55-75 years with urothelial cancer. The gene calls are TRBV20-1 and TRBJ2-7; TRBD1 aligns across 8 bases. The CDR3, as DNA: TGCAGTGCCTTGGGACAGGTCAGGCAGTACTTC. Translation: CSALGQVRQYF.